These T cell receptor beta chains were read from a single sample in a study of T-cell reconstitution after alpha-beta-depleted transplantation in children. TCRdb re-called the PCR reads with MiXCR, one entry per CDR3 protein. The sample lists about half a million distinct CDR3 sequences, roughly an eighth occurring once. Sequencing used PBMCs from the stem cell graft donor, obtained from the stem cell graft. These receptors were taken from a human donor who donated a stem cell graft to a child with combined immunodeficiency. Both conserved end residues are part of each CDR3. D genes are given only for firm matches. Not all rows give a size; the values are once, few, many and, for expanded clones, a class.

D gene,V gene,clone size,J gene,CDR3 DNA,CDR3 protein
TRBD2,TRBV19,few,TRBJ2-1,TGTGCCAGTAGTATGAAACTAGCGGGAATCAATGAGCAGTTCTTC,CASSMKLAGINEQFF
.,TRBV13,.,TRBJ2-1,TGTGCCAGCAGCCTAAGGCAGGACAAGCAGTTCTTC,CASSLRQDKQFF
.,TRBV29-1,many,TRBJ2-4,TGCAGCGTTGAGGTGGTATCCAAAAACATTCAGTACTTC,CSVEVVSKNIQYF
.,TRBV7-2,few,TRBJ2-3,TGTGCCAGCAACTCAGTGGGGCTCGTGATGCCAGATACGCAGTATTTT,CASNSVGLVMPDTQYF
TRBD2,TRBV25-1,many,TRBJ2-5,TGTGCCAGCAGTGAAACTAGCGGGGTAGAGACCCAGTACTTC,CASSETSGVETQYF
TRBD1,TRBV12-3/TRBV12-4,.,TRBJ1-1,TGTGCCAGCAGACCTACAGGGGGCCGGAACACTGAAGCTTTCTTT,CASRPTGGRNTEAFF
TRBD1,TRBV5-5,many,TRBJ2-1,TGTGCCAGCAGCTTACAGGGGAACAATGAGCAGTTCTTC,CASSLQGNNEQFF
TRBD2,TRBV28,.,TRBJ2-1,TGTGCCAGCCCAGTCCCCTCGAGCGGGGGCCGGCATGAGCAGTTCTTC,CASPVPSSGGRHEQFF
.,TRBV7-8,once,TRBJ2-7,TGTGCCAGCAGCCCGCTCGGGGCGGCACTGCAGTACTTC,CASSPLGAALQYF
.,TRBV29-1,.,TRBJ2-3,TGCAGCGTTGAAGGGGGGGGGACATCCACAGCTACGCAGTATTTT,CSVEGGGTSTATQYF
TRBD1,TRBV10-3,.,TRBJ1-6,TGTGCCATCAGCGTCACAGGGGGGGATTCACCCCTCCACTTT,CAISVTGGDSPLHF
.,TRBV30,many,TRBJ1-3,TGTGCCTGGAGCAGACAGCCTGGAAACACCATATATTTT,CAWSRQPGNTIYF
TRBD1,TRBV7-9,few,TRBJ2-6,TGTGCCAGCAGCTTAGGAGTGACAGGGCTTGGGGCCAACGTCCTGACTTTC,CASSLGVTGLGANVLTF
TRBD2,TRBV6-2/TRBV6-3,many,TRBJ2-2,TGTGCCAGCAGTCCCGGACTAGCCCCCGGGGAGCTGTTTTTT,CASSPGLAPGELFF
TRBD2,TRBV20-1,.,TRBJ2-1,TGCAGTGCTAGAGATCTTGGGTGGGGGGGTAGCTCCTACAATGAGCAGTTCTTC,CSARDLGWGGSSYNEQFF
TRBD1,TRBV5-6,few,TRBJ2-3,TGTGCCAGCAGCCCGGACAGGGCTACTAGCACAGATACGCAGTATTTT,CASSPDRATSTDTQYF
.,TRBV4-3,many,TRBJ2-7,TGCGCCAGCAGCCAAGAATTGGCAGCACTCTCCTACGAGCAGTACTTC,CASSQELAALSYEQYF
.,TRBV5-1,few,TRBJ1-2,TGCGCCAGCAGTGCCCTGATCAATGGACAGCCAAAGCCGAACTATGGCTACACCTTC,CASSALINGQPKPNYGYTF
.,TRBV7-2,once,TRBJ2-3,TGTGCCAGCCGCCTGCTTAGTGGGGTGGCAGATACGCAGTATTTT,CASRLLSGVADTQYF
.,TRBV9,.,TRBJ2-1,TGTGCCAGGTATAAGGAGTTCTTC,CARYKEFF
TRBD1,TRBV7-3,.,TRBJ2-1,TGTGCCAGCAGCTTAAGGACAGGGAGAAACAATGAGCAGTTCTTC,CASSLRTGRNNEQFF
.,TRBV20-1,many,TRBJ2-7,TGCAGTGCCGTCGATCCAGGGGAGGCCATCGAGCAGTACTTC,CSAVDPGEAIEQYF
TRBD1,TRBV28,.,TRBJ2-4,TGTGCCAGCAGGAAACAGAGACAGGGGGCATTATTAGACATTCAGTACTTC,CASRKQRQGALLDIQYF
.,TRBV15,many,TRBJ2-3,TGTGCCACCAGCAGAGATATCATAAGAGTCACAGATACGCAGTATTTT,CATSRDIIRVTDTQYF
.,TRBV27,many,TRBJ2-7,TGTGCCAGCAGTCCAAGGGTTTCCTCGTCGTACTCCTACGAGCAGTACTTC,CASSPRVSSSYSYEQYF
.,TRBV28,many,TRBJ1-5,TGTGCCAGCAGTTTAAGGCTTTGGAATCAGCCCCAGCATTTT,CASSLRLWNQPQHF
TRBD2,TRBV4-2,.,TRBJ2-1,TGTGCCAGCAGCCAAGATCTCAGCGGGGGCCCCAATGAGCAGTTCTTC,CASSQDLSGGPNEQFF
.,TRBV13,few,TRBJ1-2,TGTGCCAGCAGCCGTAATGGGGAGAAAAACTATGGCTACACCTTC,CASSRNGEKNYGYTF
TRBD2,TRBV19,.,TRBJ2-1,TGTGCCAGTAGTATTTCACTAGCGGGCCACAATGAGCAGTTCTTC,CASSISLAGHNEQFF
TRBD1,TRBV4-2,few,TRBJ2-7,TGTGCCAGCAGCCTTTCCCTAGAAACCACACAGGGGGCACCCTCAACCGAGCAGTACTTC,CASSLSLETTQGAPSTEQYF
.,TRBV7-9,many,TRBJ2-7,TGTGCCAGCAGCTTTTCCCCAGAGATCGACTTC,CASSFSPEIDF
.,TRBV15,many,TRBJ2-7,TGTGCCACCAGCAGAGATCCCGGGTCCACCTACGAGCAGTACTTC,CATSRDPGSTYEQYF
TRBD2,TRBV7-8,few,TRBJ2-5,TGTGCCAGCAGCTTAGTTGGGCGGGGGAGTCAGGAGACCCAGTACTTC,CASSLVGRGSQETQYF
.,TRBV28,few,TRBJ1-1,TGTGCCAGCAGTTTTCGTCTGACGAACACTGAAGCTTTCTTT,CASSFRLTNTEAFF
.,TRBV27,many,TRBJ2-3,TGTGCCAGCAGTTTCGGCCAGCCAGTACGTACAGATACGCAGTATTTT,CASSFGQPVRTDTQYF
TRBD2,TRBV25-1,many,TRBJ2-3,TGTGCCAGCACCGATGTCGGAAAAGGGAGGGGAAGGACAGATACGCAGTATTTT,CASTDVGKGRGRTDTQYF
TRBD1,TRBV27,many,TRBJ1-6,TGTGCCAGCCGCACTCGGACAGGGAGGGATTATAATTCACCCCTCCACTTT,CASRTRTGRDYNSPLHF
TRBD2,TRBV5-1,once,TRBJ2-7,TGCGCCAGCAGCTTATCCCGGGGGCCTAGCGGGAGTGGCGAGCAGTACTTC,CASSLSRGPSGSGEQYF
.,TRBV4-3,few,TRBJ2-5,TGCGCCAGCAGCCACTCCCAAGGGGAGACCCAGTACTTC,CASSHSQGETQYF
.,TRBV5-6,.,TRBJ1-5,TGTGCCAGCAGCCTGTGGGGTGGTAGCAATCAGCCCCAGCATTTT,CASSLWGGSNQPQHF
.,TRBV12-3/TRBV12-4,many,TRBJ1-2,TGTGCCAGCACCTCCCAGATCGGAACGTATGGCTACACCTTC,CASTSQIGTYGYTF
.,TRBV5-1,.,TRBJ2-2,TGCGCCAGCAGCTTGGGGGACGGACGCGGCACCGGGGAGCTGTTTTTT,CASSLGDGRGTGELFF